Below are 32 T cell receptor beta chains sequenced from a single sample in a study of cytomegalovirus exposure and HLA in healthy donors (dated by TCRdb to the late 2010s). Preparation of the library involved the immunoSEQ multiplex PCR assay. TCRdb took this table from immuneACCESS and kept in-frame rearrangements with V and J called. Such tables lack part of the clones; where checked against another copy, unresolved V genes explain under half of the gap, and the rest is unexplained. The sample table shows around 150,000 clones, and roughly nine tenths are seen once. The biggest ten clones account for more than 2.5% of the sample. The sample was PBMCs. All receptors derive from a woman between 18 and 29 years old in good health and CMV-seropositive.

The CDR3 DNA reads TGTGCCAGCAGCTTAGTGGCAGGGGGCTATGGCTACACCTTC. Its translation is CASSLVAGGYGYTF. The chain uses TRBV11-2 and TRBJ1-2; 7 bases line up with TRBD1. The V gene's germline CDR1 is SGHAT and CDR2 FQNNGV. This CDR3 has 14 residues. The trim removed 1 base at V and 4 bases at J, leaving 3 bases unmatched.

This chain uses TRBV7-2 with TRBJ2-3; D perhaps matches TRBD2 (5 bases). The CDR3 contains 16 residues. CDR1 is SGHTA, CDR2 FQGNSA, per germline. V was clipped by 5 bases and J by 0 bases, with 15 bases between them. CDR3 bases: TGTGCCAGCAGCGGGCCTAGCAGCCGCAGCACAGATACGCAGTATTTT. Encoded protein: CASSGPSSRSTDTQYF.

This clone was recorded only once. V gene TRBV14 combines with J gene TRBJ2-3; 13 nucleotides agree with TRBD2. The CDR3 is made up of 16 amino acids. Germline-derived CDR1 and CDR2 are SGHDN and FVKESK. The trim removed 3 bases at V and 1 base at J, leaving 1 base unmatched. DNA of the CDR3: TGTGCCAGCAGCCAGGGACTAGCGGGACGCACAGATACGCAGTATTTT. It specifies CASSQGLAGRTDTQYF.

The chain has TRBV10-1 and TRBJ2-2; 8 bases agree with TRBD1. This CDR3 contains 16 residues. Trimming removed 5 bases from V and 6 bases from J; junction bases left unmatched: 11. Per the germline V gene, CDR1 is WNHNN and CDR2 is SYGVQD (reference sequence). For the CDR3, the DNA is TGCGCCAGCAGTCTCATCCAGGGGGCGCGGGCCGGGGAGCTGTTTTTT. It specifies CASSLIQGARAGELFF.

The V gene is TRBV10-3, the J gene TRBJ2-7, with no clear D. Germline V CDR1 and CDR2: ENHRY, SYGVKD. CDR3 length: 16 amino acids. The V end lost 4 bases, the J end lost 0 bases, and 16 bases lay between the germline ends. The chain's CDR3 is CAISAITNKISYEQYF. For the CDR3, the DNA is TGTGCCATCAGTGCCATAACTAATAAGATCTCCTACGAGCAGTACTTC.

The chain has TRBV28 and TRBJ2-2, with 7 bases lining up with TRBD2. The CDR3 totals 16 residues. J gave up 8 bases and V 6 bases, and 15 bases lay outside the gene matches. Germline V lookup: CDR1 MDHEN, CDR2 SYDVKM. The CDR3 protein is CASSLPGLTTSGELFF. The CDR3 DNA follows: TGTGCCAGCAGCCTTCCGGGACTAACGACATCTGGGGAGCTGTTTTTT. Variable domain in full (rest from reference TRBV28 and TRBJ2-2): DVKVTQSSRYLVKRTGEKVFLECVQDMDHENMFWYRQDPGLGLRLIYFSYDVKMKEKGDIPEGYSVSREKKERFSLILESASTNQTSMYLCASSLPGLTTSGELFFGEGSRLTVL.

The chain employs TRBV29-1 and TRBJ2-2; 8 bases are a match to TRBD1. Germline V gene sequence: CDR1 SQVTM, CDR2 ANQGSEA. This CDR3 is 13 amino acids long. The V segment lost 7 bases and the J segment 7 bases; nucleotides outside the gene matches: 8. The CDR3 DNA is TGCAGCGGGATGACAGGGGATGGCGGGGAGCTGTTTTTT. Translated, it gives CSGMTGDGGELFF.

This sequence joins TRBV6-6 and TRBJ1-4; D not certain. Between the trimmed V and J ends, which lost 5 bases and 5 bases, there was a span of 15 bases. The CDR3 length is 15 residues. Germline values: CDR1 MNHNY, CDR2 SVGAGI (reference sequence). CDR3 protein: CASSPPEQTNEKLFF. The CDR3 DNA reads TGTGCCAGCAGTCCCCCGGAACAGACAAATGAAAAACTGTTTTTT.

The chain recombines TRBV28 with TRBJ2-5; 8 bases agree with TRBD2. J was trimmed by 2 bases and V by 5 bases; bases with no gene match: 7. The V gene's germline CDR1 is MDHEN and CDR2 SYDVKM. The CDR3 runs 15 residues. This chain's CDR3 is CASSLSGKGQETQYF. The CDR3 nucleotides are TGTGCCAGCAGTCTTAGCGGGAAGGGTCAAGAGACCCAGTACTTC.

The J gene is TRBJ1-1, the V gene TRBV4-1; possibly TRBD1 for D (6 bases). Germline CDR1 MGHRA, CDR2 YSYEKL. Trimming removed 4 bases from V and 1 base from J, with 10 bases in between. This CDR3 region has 14 residues. The CDR3 region is CASSRTAANTEAFF. Here the CDR3 DNA reads TGCGCCAGCAGCCGGACAGCGGCGAACACTGAAGCTTTCTTT.

The chain is built from TRBV25-1 and TRBJ1-1; TRBD1 matches at 10 bases. Germline CDR1 and CDR2: MGHDK and SYGVNS. The CDR3 has 16 residues. The trim removed 10 bases at V and 1 base at J, leaving 12 bases unmatched. As DNA, the CDR3 is TGTGCCACCACCCGGGACAGGGGCACGCGGAACACTGAAGCTTTCTTT. The encoded protein is CATTRDRGTRNTEAFF.

V is TRBV11-2 and J is TRBJ2-1; TRBD1 agrees at 8 bases. Germline V lookup: CDR1 SGHAT, CDR2 FQNNGV. The J segment lost 8 bases and the V segment lost 5 bases, leaving 11 bases of the junction unmatched. The CDR3 has 15 amino acids. The CDR3 spells CASSRSDRVHDEQFF. The DNA of the CDR3 is TGTGCCAGCAGCCGGTCGGACAGGGTTCACGATGAGCAGTTCTTC.

This chain connects TRBV10-3 to TRBJ2-2; D perhaps matches TRBD2 (6 bases). The CDR3 length is 16 residues. Per germline, CDR1 ENHRY and CDR2 SYGVKD. The V and J ends lost 8 bases and 4 bases respectively, with 20 bases between them. This chain's CDR3 is CAIGGTTPAGTGELFF. CDR3 DNA: TGTGCCATCGGAGGGACGACGCCGGCGGGCACCGGGGAGCTGTTTTTT.

J is TRBJ2-5 and V is TRBV13, with TRBD2 identical over 7 bases. The CDR3 sequence is 14 residues long. CDR1 is PRHDT and CDR2 is FYEKMQ in the germline V gene (reference sequence). Trimming at V came to 5 bases and at J to 2 bases, leaving 5 bases not matched to a gene. Written as DNA, the CDR3 is TGTGCCAGCAGCCTAACTAGCGTACAAGAGACCCAGTACTTC. This codes for CASSLTSVQETQYF.

The chain employs TRBV15 and TRBJ2-1; weak D call: TRBD2 (5 bases). V dropped 0 bases and J dropped 1 base, with 16 bases sitting between them. CDR3 size: 18 residues. Per germline, CDR1 LNHNV and CDR2 YYDKDF (reference sequence). This CDR3 is CATSRDARAAASYNEQFF. The CDR3 DNA follows: TGTGCCACCAGCAGAGATGCGAGGGCGGCCGCATCCTACAATGAGCAGTTCTTC. Together with reference TRBV15 and TRBJ2-1, the CDR3 gives the full variable domain: DAMVIQNPRYQVTQFGKPVTLSCSQTLNHNVMYWYQQKSSQAPKLLFHYYDKDFNNEADTPDNFQSRRPNTSFCFLDIRSPGLGDTAMYLCATSRDARAAASYNEQFFGPGTRLTVL.

The chain has TRBV27 and TRBJ2-5, with no clear D. Trimming removed 5 bases at V and 2 bases at J, with 9 bases between. CDR3 length: 13 residues. Germline V gene data show CDR1 as MNHEY and CDR2 as SMNVEV (reference sequence). CDR3 sequence (DNA): TGTGCCAGCAGTCCACTCGCACAAGAGACCCAGTACTTC. This sequence encodes CASSPLAQETQYF.

The gene calls are TRBV11-3 and TRBJ2-6; 11 nucleotides agree with TRBD1. This CDR3 has 16 residues. In germline, CDR1 is SGHNT, CDR2 YENEEA. The ends lost 6 bases at V and 1 base at J; junction bases unmatched: 2. CDR3 sequence reads: CASRDRGLSGANVLTF. CDR3 sequence (DNA): TGTGCCAGCAGGGACAGGGGGCTTTCTGGGGCCAACGTCCTGACTTTC.

The chain couples TRBV30 to TRBJ1-5; TRBD1 matches at 9 bases. The germline gives CDR1 GTSNPN, CDR2 SVGIG (reference sequence). The J segment lost 5 bases and the V segment lost 5 bases, leaving 4 bases of the junction unmatched. The length of the CDR3 is 13 residues. The CDR3 is CAWGDRDYQPQHF. As DNA, the CDR3 is TGTGCCTGGGGGGACAGGGACTATCAGCCCCAGCATTTT. Full variable domain (outside the CDR3, taken from reference TRBV30 and TRBJ1-5): SQTIHQWPATLVQPVGSPLSLECTVEGTSNPNLYWYRQAAGRGLQLLFYSVGIGQISSEVPQNLSASRPQDRQFILSSKKLLLSDSGFYLCAWGDRDYQPQHFGDGTRLSIL.

This rearrangement joins TRBV5-1 to TRBJ2-3, with D perhaps matching TRBD2 (5 bases). Germline CDR1 is SGHRS and CDR2 is YFSETQ. The V gene lost 2 bases and the J gene lost 2 bases, with 15 bases spanning the gap. The CDR3 spans 16 residues. CDR3 DNA: TGCGCCAGCAGCTTCCCAACACTCGGGATCACAGATACGCAGTATTTT. Protein sequence: CASSFPTLGITDTQYF. Complete variable domain (other parts from reference TRBV5-1 and TRBJ2-3): KAGVTQTPRYLIKTRGQQVTLSCSPISGHRSVSWYQQTPGQGLQFLFEYFSETQRNKGNFPGRFSGRQFSNSRSEMNVSTLELGDSALYLCASSFPTLGITDTQYFGPGTRLTVL.

The chain is built from TRBV5-1 and TRBJ2-2, with D possibly TRBD2 on 5 matching bases. Germline assignment: CDR1 SGHRS and CDR2 YFSETQ. The length of the CDR3 is 20 residues. Trimming removed 4 bases from V and 3 bases from J, with 28 bases in between. The CDR3 reads CASSATGIWILGFDTGELFF. The CDR3 DNA reads as TGCGCCAGCAGCGCGACCGGGATTTGGATTCTAGGGTTCGACACCGGGGAGCTGTTTTTT.

The chain combines TRBV18 with TRBJ2-5; perhaps TRBD1 as D (6 bases). V shed 3 bases and J shed 6 bases, with 29 bases lying between them. Germline CDR1 is KGHSH and CDR2 is LQKENI. The CDR3 spans 19 residues. In nucleotides, the CDR3 is TGTGCCAGCTCACCGTACGTGGGGACGGATACCACGACAGGCAAGACCCAGTACTTC. Its protein is CASSPYVGTDTTTGKTQYF.

The J gene is TRBJ1-1, the V gene TRBV5-1, with TRBD1 matching 7 bases. The V segment lost 4 bases and the J segment 2 bases; nucleotides outside the gene matches: 11. Germline V gene sequence: CDR1 SGHRS, CDR2 YFSETQ. The CDR3 extends over 16 amino acids. The CDR3 region is CASSITGARLNTEAFF. In DNA form, the CDR3 reads TGCGCCAGCAGCATTACAGGGGCCCGCTTAAACACTGAAGCTTTCTTT.

This chain joins TRBV20-1 and TRBJ1-4, with unresolved D. CDR3 size: 11 residues. CDR1 is DFQATT and CDR2 is SNEGSKA in the germline V gene (reference sequence). V dropped 0 bases and J dropped 8 bases, with 4 bases sitting between them. The CDR3 reads CSAREAEKLFF. In nucleotides, the CDR3 is TGCAGTGCTAGAGAAGCAGAAAAACTGTTTTTT.

The rearrangement links TRBV28 to TRBJ2-7, with D unclear. The CDR3 contains 12 residues. V was clipped by 3 bases and J by 7 bases, with 10 bases between them. The germline gives CDR1 MDHEN, CDR2 SYDVKM. The CDR3 DNA sequence: TGTGCCAGCAGTTTCGAGGTGATGGAGCAGTACTTC. This codes for CASSFEVMEQYF.

The gene calls are TRBV23-1 and TRBJ1-3; 7 bases map to TRBD1. TRBV23-1 falls under the ORF class, with uncertain function. The CDR3 totals 18 residues. The junction had 15 bases not matched to a gene; V was cut back by 3 bases and J by 4 bases. The CDR3 is CASSHFLRDSREGNTIYF. CDR3 sequence (DNA): TGCGCCAGCAGTCATTTTCTCCGGGACAGCAGAGAAGGAAACACCATATATTTT.

V usage is TRBV6-5 and J usage is TRBJ1-3, with 7 bases fitting TRBD1. V lost 4 bases to trimming and J lost 1 base; unmatched junction nucleotides: 1. Germline-derived CDR1 and CDR2 are MNHEY and SVGAGI. There are 14 residues in the CDR3. As DNA, the CDR3 is TGTGCCAGCAGTTCGACAGGGTCTGGAAACACCATATATTTT. This translates into CASSSTGSGNTIYF.

This clone was found a few times. The V call is TRBV13, the J call TRBJ2-7; TRBD2 agrees at 8 bases. Germline trimming cut 0 bases from V and 3 bases from J; bases unmatched to any gene: 4. Germline V gene data show CDR1 as PRHDT and CDR2 as FYEKMQ (reference sequence). This CDR3 is built from 15 residues. The CDR3 DNA reads TGTGCCAGCAGCTTAGGTGCGGGAGGTCTCTACGAGCAGTACTTC. As protein: CASSLGAGGLYEQYF.

In its sample, this clone was seen once. The chain uses TRBV7-2 and TRBJ2-5, with 7 bases lining up with TRBD2. This CDR3 region has 14 residues. Unmatched junction bases numbered 1, after V lost 1 base and J lost 2 bases. From germline, CDR1 is SGHTA and CDR2 FQGNSA. Here the CDR3 DNA reads TGTGCCAGCAGCTTAGAGGGACTACAAGAGACCCAGTACTTC. It encodes CASSLEGLQETQYF.

This clone was counted once. CDR3 sequence: CASSLLLAGPSYEQYF. The CDR3 nucleotides are TGCGCCAGCAGCTTGTTACTAGCGGGGCCGTCCTACGAGCAGTACTTC. The chain couples TRBV5-1 to TRBJ2-7, with 10 bases that match TRBD2. The CDR3 has 16 amino acids. Germline CDR1 SGHRS, CDR2 YFSETQ. V was pared by 1 base and J by 1 base, with 5 bases of the junction left unmatched.

The chain uses TRBV5-6 and TRBJ1-2; 7 nucleotides line up with TRBD1. Germline lookup yields CDR1 SGHDT and CDR2 YYEEEE. V lost 3 bases to trimming and J lost 6 bases; unmatched junction nucleotides: 5. The CDR3 runs to 13 residues. The CDR3 reads CASSSTGTHGYTF. CDR3 in DNA: TGTGCCAGCAGCTCGACAGGGACCCATGGCTACACCTTC. The full variable domain, its missing parts supplied by reference TRBV5-6 and TRBJ1-2, is DAGVTQSPTHLIKTRGQQVTLRCSPKSGHDTVSWYQQALGQGPQFIFQYYEEEERQRGNFPDRFSGHQFPNYSSELNVNALLLGDSALYLCASSSTGTHGYTFGSGTRLTVV.

This sequence joins TRBV4-1 and TRBJ1-4; possibly TRBD1 for D (5 bases). This CDR3 has 15 residues. V lost 7 bases to trimming and J lost 7 bases, with 19 bases between them. CDR1 and CDR2 (germline): MGHRA, YSYEKL. CDR3 sequence: CASNLSPGVGEKLFF. Written as DNA, the CDR3 is TGCGCCAGCAATCTCAGTCCGGGGGTGGGTGAAAAACTGTTTTTT.

J is TRBJ1-1 and V is TRBV6-1; D gene ambiguous. The CDR3 spans 14 residues. The V and J ends lost 3 bases and 1 base respectively, with 9 bases between them. Germline CDR1 is MNHNS and CDR2 is SASEGT. The CDR3 DNA is TGTGCCAGCAGTGAGGAGGGTAGGAACACTGAAGCTTTCTTT. Its protein product is CASSEEGRNTEAFF.